A selection of T cell receptor beta chains follows, all from one sample in a study of regulatory T cells in long-lasting Graves disease. A single record per CDR3 protein comes from TCRdb applying MiXCR to the multiplex PCR reads. There are 400,000 to 450,000 distinct CDR3 sequences in the sample; about a quarter occur only once, and roughly a quarter lies in the top ten. Sequenced here: peripheral blood mononuclear cells (PBMCs), sampled when the disease was refractory, from a patient treated with antithyroid drugs. The receptor source for this set is a female donor with Graves disease. Each CDR3 is given with its conserved first and last residue. Each record gives: CDR3 length, V gene, D gene, J gene, clone size, CDR3 protein. The D gene is left open where the match is weak. Clone size is not always given. Where it is, it says once, few, many or a class for expanded clones.

len: 16
v_gene: TRBV5-5
d_gene: .
j_gene: TRBJ2-7
abundance: .
CDR3aa: CASSPQPGPSSYEQYF

len: 15
v_gene: TRBV5-6
d_gene: TRBD1
j_gene: TRBJ2-7
abundance: .
CDR3aa: CASSLAGQGSEEQYF

len: 15
v_gene: TRBV29-1
d_gene: .
j_gene: TRBJ2-7
abundance: .
CDR3aa: CSVGNPSSTLYEQYF

len: 16
v_gene: TRBV7-6
d_gene: TRBD2
j_gene: TRBJ2-3
abundance: many
CDR3aa: CASSHPRGLATDTQYF

len: 18
v_gene: TRBV6-1
d_gene: .
j_gene: TRBJ1-6
abundance: many
CDR3aa: CASSPPRRGSSYNSPLHF

len: 15
v_gene: TRBV5-1
d_gene: .
j_gene: TRBJ2-4
abundance: .
CDR3aa: CASSPTLSGSPNKYF

len: 12
v_gene: TRBV10-3
d_gene: .
j_gene: TRBJ2-7
abundance: many
CDR3aa: CAISEQGGEQYF

len: 14
v_gene: TRBV12-3/TRBV12-4
d_gene: TRBD1
j_gene: TRBJ2-2
abundance: many
CDR3aa: CASRPTGVDGELFF

len: 12
v_gene: TRBV5-1
d_gene: .
j_gene: TRBJ2-7
abundance: .
CDR3aa: CASKKDRYEQYF

len: 14
v_gene: TRBV18
d_gene: .
j_gene: TRBJ1-2
abundance: few
CDR3aa: CASSPTASGYGYTF

len: 15
v_gene: TRBV9
d_gene: .
j_gene: TRBJ1-4
abundance: many
CDR3aa: CASSVAASGSEKLFF

len: 13
v_gene: TRBV30
d_gene: .
j_gene: TRBJ2-4
abundance: .
CDR3aa: CAWRGHAKNIQYF

len: 16
v_gene: TRBV20-1
d_gene: TRBD1
j_gene: TRBJ2-2
abundance: once
CDR3aa: CSARVFMGQGLPELFF

len: 15
v_gene: TRBV20-1
d_gene: .
j_gene: TRBJ2-4
abundance: few
CDR3aa: CSARAGGGSGNIQYF

len: 15
v_gene: TRBV3-1
d_gene: .
j_gene: TRBJ1-1
abundance: .
CDR3aa: CASSPRTPSNTEAFF

len: 14
v_gene: TRBV6-2/TRBV6-3
d_gene: TRBD1
j_gene: TRBJ1-1
abundance: few
CDR3aa: CASSLGQGDTEAFF

len: 15
v_gene: TRBV30
d_gene: .
j_gene: TRBJ1-2
abundance: .
CDR3aa: CAWSVPPGYHYGYTF

len: 16
v_gene: TRBV7-9
d_gene: .
j_gene: TRBJ2-7
abundance: .
CDR3aa: CACSPRVGGISYEQYF

len: 15
v_gene: TRBV2
d_gene: TRBD1
j_gene: TRBJ1-2
abundance: many
CDR3aa: CASSEGQGLRYGYTF

len: 13
v_gene: TRBV6-1
d_gene: TRBD2
j_gene: TRBJ2-5
abundance: few
CDR3aa: CASRALAGETQYF

len: 16
v_gene: TRBV6-9
d_gene: .
j_gene: TRBJ2-6
abundance: many
CDR3aa: CASSYLGHSGANVLTF

len: 17
v_gene: TRBV12-3/TRBV12-4
d_gene: TRBD1
j_gene: TRBJ2-7
abundance: .
CDR3aa: CASSFSPGQGFSCEQYF

len: 16
v_gene: TRBV20-1
d_gene: .
j_gene: TRBJ1-4
abundance: many
CDR3aa: CSASRDFGATNEKLFF

len: 13
v_gene: TRBV19
d_gene: .
j_gene: TRBJ2-5
abundance: few
CDR3aa: CASSTGTREAQYF

len: 14
v_gene: TRBV20-1
d_gene: .
j_gene: TRBJ1-1
abundance: .
CDR3aa: CSAKQGQENTEAFF

len: 12
v_gene: TRBV29-1
d_gene: .
j_gene: TRBJ2-5
abundance: many
CDR3aa: CSVPVGRETQYF

len: 14
v_gene: TRBV5-1
d_gene: .
j_gene: TRBJ2-2
abundance: .
CDR3aa: CASIMEAASGELFF

len: 14
v_gene: TRBV13
d_gene: .
j_gene: TRBJ1-3
abundance: .
CDR3aa: CASSFWQSGNTIYF

len: 15
v_gene: TRBV9
d_gene: TRBD2
j_gene: TRBJ2-5
abundance: many
CDR3aa: CASSLTSRTSETQYF

len: 14
v_gene: TRBV30
d_gene: .
j_gene: TRBJ2-2
abundance: .
CDR3aa: CAWSKGSSTGELFF

len: 16
v_gene: TRBV6-5
d_gene: .
j_gene: TRBJ1-6
abundance: few
CDR3aa: CASSYSKGRSNSPLHF

len: 14
v_gene: TRBV20-1
d_gene: TRBD2
j_gene: TRBJ2-7
abundance: few
CDR3aa: CSASGLAGDYEQYF

len: 15
v_gene: TRBV12-3/TRBV12-4
d_gene: TRBD1
j_gene: TRBJ1-1
abundance: many
CDR3aa: CASSPRQGANTEAFF

len: 15
v_gene: TRBV11-2
d_gene: .
j_gene: TRBJ1-2
abundance: few
CDR3aa: CASSSDRHESYGYTF

len: 13
v_gene: TRBV5-1
d_gene: .
j_gene: TRBJ2-7
abundance: many
CDR3aa: CASSLSSQYEQYF

len: 20
v_gene: TRBV7-9
d_gene: TRBD2
j_gene: TRBJ2-5
abundance: .
CDR3aa: CASSPDVELAGGGYQETQYF

len: 15
v_gene: TRBV29-1
d_gene: .
j_gene: TRBJ1-1
abundance: .
CDR3aa: CSVDGGLLTPPEAFF

len: 15
v_gene: TRBV6-5
d_gene: TRBD2
j_gene: TRBJ2-3
abundance: .
CDR3aa: CASSYSRTSWDTQYF

len: 18
v_gene: TRBV4-3
d_gene: TRBD1
j_gene: TRBJ2-7
abundance: few
CDR3aa: CASSQFGTGGVAGYEQYF